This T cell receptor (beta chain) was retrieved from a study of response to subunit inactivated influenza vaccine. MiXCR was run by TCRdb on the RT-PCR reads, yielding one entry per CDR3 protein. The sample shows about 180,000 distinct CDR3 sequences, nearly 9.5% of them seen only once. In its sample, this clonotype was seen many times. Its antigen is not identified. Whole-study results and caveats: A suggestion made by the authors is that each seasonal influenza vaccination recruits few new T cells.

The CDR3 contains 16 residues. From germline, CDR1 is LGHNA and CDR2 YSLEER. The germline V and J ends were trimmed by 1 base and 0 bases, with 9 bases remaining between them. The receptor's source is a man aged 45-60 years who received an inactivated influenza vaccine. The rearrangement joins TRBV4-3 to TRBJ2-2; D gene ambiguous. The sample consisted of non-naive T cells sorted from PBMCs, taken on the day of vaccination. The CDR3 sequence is CASSQGRFTNTGELFF. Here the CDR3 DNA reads TGCGCCAGCAGCCAAGGCAGGTTCACGAACACCGGGGAGCTGTTTTTT.